The next 11 T cell receptor beta chains were all read from a single sample in a study of molecular identifiers for immune sequencing clone quantification. TCRdb called the PCR reads again in MiXCR, with one record for every CDR3 protein. Of over 85,000 distinct CDR3 sequences in the sample, roughly a fifth were seen once. The specimen sequenced was naive CD8+ T cells from blood, with Jurkat cell RNA spiked in. Subset of the sample: FACS-sorted CD8+CD4-CCR7+CD45RA+ naive T cells. The receptor set was obtained from a human donor in good health. Some libraries in this study had Jurkat cell RNA spiked in.

The sample holds a few counts of this clonotype. The genes are TRBV4-3 and TRBJ1-3, with TRBD1 identical over 7 bases. Per germline, CDR1 LGHNA and CDR2 YSLEER. This CDR3 has 17 residues. The trim removed 1 base at V and 2 bases at J, leaving 8 bases unmatched. The CDR3 DNA follows: TGCGCCAGCAGCCAAGCTACGACAGGGATCGCTGGAAACACCATATATTTT. Protein product: CASSQATTGIAGNTIYF.

This clonotype was counted many times. This chain links TRBV27 with TRBJ1-1; D unresolved. Germline V gene lookup returns CDR1 MNHEY and CDR2 SMNVEV (reference sequence). The CDR3 consists of 13 residues. V dropped 3 bases and J dropped 7 bases, with 12 bases sitting between them. The DNA for the CDR3 is TGTGCCAGCAGTTTCGGGGTTGCGGGTGAAGCTTTCTTT. Its protein is CASSFGVAGEAFF.

This clonotype has a count of ten or more. The chain has TRBV21-1 and TRBJ2-5; the DNA was not used to check the table's D call, TRBD1. TRBV21-1 is a documented pseudogene. The CDR3 has 16 residues. The CDR3 region is CASSSNRGTSRETQYF. The CDR3 DNA reads as TGTGCCAGCAGCAGTAACAGGGGTACGTCCCGAGAGACCCAGTACTTC.

This clonotype showed up many times. J is TRBJ2-3 and V is TRBV13; D tentatively reads TRBD1 or TRBD2 (6 bases each). The germline CDR1 and CDR2 sequences are PRHDT and FYEKMQ (reference sequence). Trimming shortened V by 5 bases and J by 4 bases, and 19 bases separated the two germline ends. The CDR3 is made up of 16 amino acids. CDR3: CASSTPGGFSADTQYF. The CDR3 nucleotides are TGTGCCAGCAGCACCCCCGGGGGCTTTAGCGCAGATACGCAGTATTTT.

Ten or more counts support this clonotype. V and J are TRBV2 and TRBJ2-3; no firm D call. CDR1 is SNHLY and CDR2 is FYNNEI in the germline V gene. V lost 7 bases to trimming and J lost 0 bases, with 14 bases between them. The CDR3 spans 15 residues. CDR3 protein: CASTRPDSSTDTQYF. The CDR3 DNA follows: TGTGCCAGCACCCGTCCGGATTCTAGCACAGATACGCAGTATTTT.

For the CDR3, the DNA is TGCAGTGCTAGAGTACAGTCCTACGAGCAGTACTTC. As protein: CSARVQSYEQYF. The V and J genes are TRBV20-1 and TRBJ2-7, with D unclear. The CDR3 runs 12 residues. Germline V gene sequence: CDR1 DFQATT, CDR2 SNEGSKA (reference sequence). Trimming shortened V by 1 base and J by 1 base, and 5 bases separated the two germline ends.

V and J are TRBV6-1 and TRBJ2-1; perhaps TRBD1 as D (6 bases). The CDR3 sequence is 18 residues long. Trimming shortened V by 0 bases and J by 5 bases, and 20 bases separated the two germline ends. Germline lookup yields CDR1 MNHNS and CDR2 SASEGT. The CDR3 sequence: CASSEAVGTLTTHNEQFF. CDR3 DNA: TGTGCCAGCAGTGAAGCCGTAGGGACACTGACAACTCACAATGAGCAGTTCTTC.

There are many counts of this clonotype. The genes are TRBV7-2 and TRBJ2-7; no definite D call. This CDR3 has 13 residues. Between the trimmed V and J ends, which lost 3 bases and 2 bases, there was a span of 8 bases. Looked up from germline, CDR1 is SGHTA and CDR2 is FQGNSA. The DNA for the CDR3 is TGTGCCAGCAGCTTTAGTCTCACCTACGAGCAGTACTTC. It codes for CASSFSLTYEQYF.

This sequence joins TRBV27 and TRBJ2-2; D remains unclear. The CDR3 is made up of 13 amino acids. In germline, CDR1 is MNHEY, CDR2 SMNVEV (reference sequence). Trimming took 6 bases from V and 0 from J, leaving 5 bases between them. The CDR3 is CASSNSNTGELFF. In nucleotides, the CDR3 is TGTGCCAGCAGCAACTCGAACACCGGGGAGCTGTTTTTT.

The sample holds many counts of this clonotype. The chain couples TRBV29-1 to TRBJ2-2, with TRBD1 identical over 9 bases. The CDR3 contains 17 residues. Germline CDR1 is SQVTM and CDR2 is ANQGSEA. The trim removed 5 bases at V and 6 bases at J, leaving 16 bases unmatched. The chain's CDR3 is CSVLQGPGQGSAGELFF. The CDR3 DNA follows: TGCAGCGTTCTCCAGGGACCGGGACAGGGTTCGGCCGGGGAGCTGTTTTTT.

This clonotype has just a few counts. The rearrangement joins TRBV19 to TRBJ1-4, with D perhaps matching TRBD1 (5 bases). The CDR3 consists of 16 residues. The ends were cut back, 4 bases at V and 3 bases at J, with 15 bases in the middle. Germline loops: CDR1 LNHDA, CDR2 SQIVND (reference sequence). This CDR3 reads CASSRSPTGSNEKLFF. CDR3 sequence (DNA): TGTGCCAGTAGTAGAAGCCCCACAGGATCTAATGAAAAACTGTTTTTT. The complete variable domain, with remaining parts taken from reference TRBV19 and TRBJ1-4, reads DGGITQSPKYLFRKEGQNVTLSCEQNLNHDAMYWYRQDPGQGLRLIYYSQIVNDFQKGDIAEGYSVSREKKESFPLTVTSAQKNPTAFYLCASSRSPTGSNEKLFFGSGTQLSVL.